Listed here are 10 T cell receptor beta chains from one sample, sequenced in a study of OX40 agonist ivuxolimab in advanced cancers. Repertoires were generated with immunoSEQ multiplex PCR, while TCRdb's copy carries only in-frame clones and drops some. Of tens of thousands of clones in the sample, about 90% are singletons; the top ten hold about 4%. The sample in question was CD4+ or CD8+ T cells sorted from blood, obtained in a trial of the OX40 agonist ivuxolimab. The receptors derive from an adult with an advanced solid tumor such as melanoma, head and neck, liver or kidney cancer.

The chain recombines TRBV27 with TRBJ2-1, with 7 nucleotides matching TRBD2. The germline V gene encodes CDR1 MNHEY and CDR2 SMNVEV (reference sequence). The CDR3 runs 14 residues. V dropped 7 bases and J dropped 4; count of bases not matched to a gene: 7. CDR3 DNA sequence: TGTGCCAGCAAGTTGGGACTACCTTACAATGAGCAGTTCTTC. Its protein product is CASKLGLPYNEQFF.

Points on this clone: The sample has other DNA sequences that encode this CDR3 too. The chain uses TRBV27 and TRBJ1-1; 7 nucleotides agree with TRBD1. The CDR3 is 13 residues long. The junction had 0 bases not matched to a gene; V was cut back by 0 bases and J by 5 bases. Looked up from germline, CDR1 is MNHEY and CDR2 is SMNVEV (reference sequence). CDR3 DNA: TGTGCCAGCAGTTTATCGACAGGGACTGAAGCTTTCTTT. Translating gives CASSLSTGTEAFF.

The V call is TRBV6-1, the J call TRBJ2-2; 11 bases map to TRBD2. The CDR3 consists of 15 residues. J lost 6 bases, V lost 2 bases, and 2 bases had no gene match. Germline assignment: CDR1 MNHNS and CDR2 SASEGT. The CDR3, as DNA: TGTGCCAGCAGTGAATTTAGCGGGGGGGCCGGGGAGCTGTTTTTT. This translates into CASSEFSGGAGELFF.

This clone was found once. This chain uses TRBV2 with TRBJ2-1, with D hard to call. Germline CDR1 SNHLY, CDR2 FYNNEI. V was clipped by 11 bases and J by 14 bases, with 19 bases between them. The CDR3 is 11 residues long. The CDR3 region is CAGSDDRSKFF. Here the CDR3 DNA reads TGTGCCGGGTCGGACGACCGATCGAAGTTCTTC.

This clone came up once. The chain couples TRBV15 to TRBJ2-3; possibly TRBD1 for D (6 bases). CDR3 length equals 14 residues. Germline V lookup: CDR1 LNHNV, CDR2 YYDKDF (reference sequence). The V gene lost 0 bases and the J gene lost 5 bases, with 9 bases spanning the gap. The chain's CDR3 is CATSRDTGRDTQYF. CDR3 DNA sequence: TGTGCCACCAGCAGAGATACAGGGCGAGATACGCAGTATTTT.

The chain combines TRBV6-5 with TRBJ2-2; no definite D call. Germline V gene lookup returns CDR1 MNHEY and CDR2 SVGAGI. This CDR3 comprises 16 residues. V shed 2 bases and J shed 2 bases, with 12 bases lying between them. The CDR3 nucleotides read TGTGCCAGCAGTTACGCCAGACTCCTAAACACCGGGGAGCTGTTTTTT. This codes for CASSYARLLNTGELFF.

The chain links TRBV5-6 to TRBJ1-1, with D perhaps TRBD1 (5 bases). This CDR3 region has 13 residues. Trimming cost V 7 bases and J 2 bases, with 12 bases left between them. Per the germline V gene, CDR1 is SGHDT and CDR2 is YYEEEE. The DNA of the CDR3 is TGTGCCAGCGGGACGGAGACTAACACTGAAGCTTTCTTT. It specifies CASGTETNTEAFF.

This rearrangement joins TRBV9 to TRBJ2-5; D gene ambiguous. V was clipped by 4 bases and J by 1 base, with 11 bases between them. This CDR3 spans 14 amino acids. Germline CDR1 SGDLS, CDR2 YYNGEE. The CDR3 sequence: CASSPRWAQETQYF. DNA for the CDR3: TGTGCCAGCAGCCCTAGATGGGCCCAAGAGACCCAGTACTTC.

This chain connects TRBV27 to TRBJ2-1; D not resolved. This CDR3 spans 14 amino acids. From germline, CDR1 is MNHEY and CDR2 SMNVEV (reference sequence). V lost 1 base and J lost 4, with 8 bases in between. The CDR3 sequence: CASSLWGLYNEQFF. DNA of the CDR3: TGTGCCAGCAGTTTATGGGGTTTATACAATGAGCAGTTCTTC.

J is TRBJ2-5 and V is TRBV11-2; D gene uncertain. CDR1 is SGHAT, CDR2 FQNNGV, per germline. This CDR3 region has 12 residues. Trimming cost V 8 bases and J 7 bases, with 14 bases left between them. The CDR3 sequence: CASQNSPLTQYF. CDR3 DNA: TGTGCCAGCCAAAACTCCCCGTTGACCCAGTACTTC.